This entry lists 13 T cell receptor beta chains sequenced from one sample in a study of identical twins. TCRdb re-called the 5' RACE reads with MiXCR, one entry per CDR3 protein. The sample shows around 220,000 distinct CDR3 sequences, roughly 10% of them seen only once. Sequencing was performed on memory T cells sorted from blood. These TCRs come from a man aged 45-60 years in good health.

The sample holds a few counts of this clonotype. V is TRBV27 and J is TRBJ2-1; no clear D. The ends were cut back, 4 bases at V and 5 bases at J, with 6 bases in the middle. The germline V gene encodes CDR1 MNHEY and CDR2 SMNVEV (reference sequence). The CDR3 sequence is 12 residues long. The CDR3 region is CASSYMNNEQFF. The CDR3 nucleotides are TGTGCCAGCAGTTATATGAACAATGAGCAGTTCTTC.

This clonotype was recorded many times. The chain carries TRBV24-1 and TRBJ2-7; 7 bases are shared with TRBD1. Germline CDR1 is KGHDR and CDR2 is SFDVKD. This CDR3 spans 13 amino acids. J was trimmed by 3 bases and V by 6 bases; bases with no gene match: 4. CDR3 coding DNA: TGTGCCACCAGTTTGGCAGGGGGCTACGAGCAGTACTTC. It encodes CATSLAGGYEQYF.

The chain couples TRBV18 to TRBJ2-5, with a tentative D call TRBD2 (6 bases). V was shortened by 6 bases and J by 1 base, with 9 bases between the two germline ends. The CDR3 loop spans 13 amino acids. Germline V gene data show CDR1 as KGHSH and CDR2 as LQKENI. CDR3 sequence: CASSRGVQETQYF. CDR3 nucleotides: TGTGCCAGCTCTCGCGGGGTCCAAGAGACCCAGTACTTC.

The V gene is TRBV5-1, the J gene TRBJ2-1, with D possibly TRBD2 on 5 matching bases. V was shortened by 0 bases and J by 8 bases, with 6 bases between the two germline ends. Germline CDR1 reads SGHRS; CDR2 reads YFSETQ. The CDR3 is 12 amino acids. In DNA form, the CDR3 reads TGCGCCAGCAGCTTGGGTAGCGATGAGCAGTTCTTC. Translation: CASSLGSDEQFF.

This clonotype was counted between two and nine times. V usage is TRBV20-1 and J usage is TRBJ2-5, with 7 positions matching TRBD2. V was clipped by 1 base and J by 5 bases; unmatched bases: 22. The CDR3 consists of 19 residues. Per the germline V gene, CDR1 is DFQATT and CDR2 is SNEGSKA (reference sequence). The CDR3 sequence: CSARVIPRWGEGVGETQYF. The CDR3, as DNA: TGCAGTGCTAGAGTTATCCCTAGATGGGGGGAGGGCGTTGGGGAGACCCAGTACTTC.

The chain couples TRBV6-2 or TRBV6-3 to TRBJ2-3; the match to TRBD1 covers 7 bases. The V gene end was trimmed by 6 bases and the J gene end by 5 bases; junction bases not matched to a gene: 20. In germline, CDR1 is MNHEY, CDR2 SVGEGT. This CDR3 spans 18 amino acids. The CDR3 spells CASRRQGAPTPHRDTQYF. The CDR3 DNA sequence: TGTGCCAGCAGGCGACAGGGTGCTCCCACACCACACAGAGATACGCAGTATTTT.

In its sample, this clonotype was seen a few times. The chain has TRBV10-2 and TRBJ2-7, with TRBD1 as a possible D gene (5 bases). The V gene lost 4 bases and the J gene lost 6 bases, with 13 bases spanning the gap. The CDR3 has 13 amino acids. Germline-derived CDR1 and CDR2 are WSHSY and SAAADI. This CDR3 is CASSAKTGGEQYF. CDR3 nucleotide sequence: TGCGCCAGCAGTGCGAAAACAGGCGGCGAGCAGTACTTC.

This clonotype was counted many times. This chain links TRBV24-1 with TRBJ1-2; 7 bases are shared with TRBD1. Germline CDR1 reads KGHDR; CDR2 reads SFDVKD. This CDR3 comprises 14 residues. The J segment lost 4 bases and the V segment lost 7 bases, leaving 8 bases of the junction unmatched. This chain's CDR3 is CATRPTGAGYGYTF. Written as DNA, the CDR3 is TGTGCCACCAGGCCCACAGGGGCTGGCTATGGCTACACCTTC.

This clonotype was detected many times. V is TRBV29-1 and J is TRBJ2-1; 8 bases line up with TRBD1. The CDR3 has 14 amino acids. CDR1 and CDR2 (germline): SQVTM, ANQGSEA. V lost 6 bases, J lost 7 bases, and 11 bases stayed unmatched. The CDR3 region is CSVGPRGRGNEQFF. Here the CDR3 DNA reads TGCAGCGTCGGACCCAGGGGGCGAGGAAATGAGCAGTTCTTC.

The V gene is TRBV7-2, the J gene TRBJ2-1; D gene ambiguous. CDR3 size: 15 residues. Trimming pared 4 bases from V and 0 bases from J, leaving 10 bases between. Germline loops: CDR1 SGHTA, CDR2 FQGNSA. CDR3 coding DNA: TGTGCCAGCAGCTCGTACTGGAGCTCCTACAATGAGCAGTTCTTC. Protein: CASSSYWSSYNEQFF.

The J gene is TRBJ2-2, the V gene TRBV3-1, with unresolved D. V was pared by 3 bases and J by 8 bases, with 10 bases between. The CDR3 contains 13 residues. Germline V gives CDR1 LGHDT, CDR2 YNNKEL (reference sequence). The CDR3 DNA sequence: TGTGCCAGCAGCCAGCCAGATGCGGGGGAGCTGTTTTTT. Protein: CASSQPDAGELFF.

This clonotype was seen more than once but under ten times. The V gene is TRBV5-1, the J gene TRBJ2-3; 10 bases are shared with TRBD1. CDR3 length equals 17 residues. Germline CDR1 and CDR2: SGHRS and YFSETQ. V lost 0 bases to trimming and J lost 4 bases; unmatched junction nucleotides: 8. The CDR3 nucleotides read TGCGCCAGCAGCTTGGAGGGACAGGGGTTTTTGTCAGATACGCAGTATTTT. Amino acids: CASSLEGQGFLSDTQYF.

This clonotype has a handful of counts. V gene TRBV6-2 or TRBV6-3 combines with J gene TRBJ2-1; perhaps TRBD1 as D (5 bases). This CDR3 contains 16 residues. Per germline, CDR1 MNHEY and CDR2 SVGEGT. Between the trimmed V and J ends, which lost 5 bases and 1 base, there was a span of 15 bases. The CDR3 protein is CASSRGQGLSYNEQFF. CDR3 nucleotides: TGTGCCAGCAGTAGGGGCCAGGGCTTGTCCTACAATGAGCAGTTCTTC.